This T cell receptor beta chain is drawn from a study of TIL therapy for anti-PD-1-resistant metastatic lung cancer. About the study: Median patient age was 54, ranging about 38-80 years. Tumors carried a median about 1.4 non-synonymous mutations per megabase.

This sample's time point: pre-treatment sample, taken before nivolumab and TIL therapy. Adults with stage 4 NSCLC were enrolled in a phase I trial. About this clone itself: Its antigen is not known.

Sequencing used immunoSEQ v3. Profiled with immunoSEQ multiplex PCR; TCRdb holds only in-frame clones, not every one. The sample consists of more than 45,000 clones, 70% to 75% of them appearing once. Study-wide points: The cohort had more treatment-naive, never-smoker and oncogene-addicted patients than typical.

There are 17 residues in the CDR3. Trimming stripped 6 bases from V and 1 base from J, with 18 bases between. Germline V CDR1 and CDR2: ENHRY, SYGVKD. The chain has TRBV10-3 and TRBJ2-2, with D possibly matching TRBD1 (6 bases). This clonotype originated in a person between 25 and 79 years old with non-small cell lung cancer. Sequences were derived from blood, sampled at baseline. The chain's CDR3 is CAIRKPYGQLNTGELFF. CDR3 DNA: TGTGCCATCAGGAAGCCCTACGGACAGTTGAACACCGGGGAGCTGTTTTTT.